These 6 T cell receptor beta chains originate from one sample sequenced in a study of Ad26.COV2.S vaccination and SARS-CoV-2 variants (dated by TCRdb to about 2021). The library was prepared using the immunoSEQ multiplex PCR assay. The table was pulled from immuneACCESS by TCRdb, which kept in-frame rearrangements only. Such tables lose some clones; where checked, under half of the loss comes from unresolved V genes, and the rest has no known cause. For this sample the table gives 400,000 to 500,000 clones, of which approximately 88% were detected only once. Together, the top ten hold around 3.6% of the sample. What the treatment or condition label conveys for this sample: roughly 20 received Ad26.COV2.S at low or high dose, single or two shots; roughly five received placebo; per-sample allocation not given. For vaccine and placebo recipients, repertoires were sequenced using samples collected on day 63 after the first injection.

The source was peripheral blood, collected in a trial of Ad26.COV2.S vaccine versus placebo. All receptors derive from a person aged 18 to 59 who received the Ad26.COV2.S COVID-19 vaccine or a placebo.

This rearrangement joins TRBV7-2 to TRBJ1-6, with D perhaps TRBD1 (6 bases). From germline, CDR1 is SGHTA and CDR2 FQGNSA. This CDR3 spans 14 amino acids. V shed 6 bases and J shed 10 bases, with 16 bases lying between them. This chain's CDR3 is CASSPQGKQSPLHF. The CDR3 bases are TGTGCCAGCAGTCCTCAGGGGAAACAGTCACCCCTCCACTTT.

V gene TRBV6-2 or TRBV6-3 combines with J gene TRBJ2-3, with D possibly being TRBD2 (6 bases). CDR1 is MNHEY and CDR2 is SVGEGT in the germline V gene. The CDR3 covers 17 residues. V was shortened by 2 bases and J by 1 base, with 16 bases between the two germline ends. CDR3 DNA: TGTGCCAGCAGTTACCCTGAACTAGCCGTTGGCACAGATACGCAGTATTTT. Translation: CASSYPELAVGTDTQYF.

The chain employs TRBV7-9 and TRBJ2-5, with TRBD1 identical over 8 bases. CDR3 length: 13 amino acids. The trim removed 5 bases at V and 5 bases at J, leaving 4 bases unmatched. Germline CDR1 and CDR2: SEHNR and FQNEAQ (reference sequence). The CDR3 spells CASSPGGTETQYF. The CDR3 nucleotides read TGTGCCAGCAGCCCAGGGGGCACTGAGACCCAGTACTTC.

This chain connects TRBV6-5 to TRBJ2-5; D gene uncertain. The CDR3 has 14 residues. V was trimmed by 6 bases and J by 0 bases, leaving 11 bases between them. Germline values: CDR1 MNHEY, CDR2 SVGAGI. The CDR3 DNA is TGTGCCAGCAGCTACCTGAAAAACCAAGAGACCCAGTACTTC. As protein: CASSYLKNQETQYF.

The CDR3 loop is CASTGRRTNYGYTF. CDR3 bases: TGTGCCAGCACCGGACGGAGAACTAACTATGGCTACACCTTC. The J gene is TRBJ1-2, the V gene TRBV6-5; D uncertain. Germline values: CDR1 MNHEY, CDR2 SVGAGI. There are 14 residues in the CDR3. Trimming pared 7 bases from V and 0 bases from J, leaving 12 bases between.

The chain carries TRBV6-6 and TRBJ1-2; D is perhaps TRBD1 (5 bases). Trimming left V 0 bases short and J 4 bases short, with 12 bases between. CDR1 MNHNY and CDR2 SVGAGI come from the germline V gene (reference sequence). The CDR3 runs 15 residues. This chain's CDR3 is CASSYSGQGTYGYTF. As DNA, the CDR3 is TGTGCCAGCAGTTACTCGGGCCAGGGTACCTATGGCTACACCTTC.